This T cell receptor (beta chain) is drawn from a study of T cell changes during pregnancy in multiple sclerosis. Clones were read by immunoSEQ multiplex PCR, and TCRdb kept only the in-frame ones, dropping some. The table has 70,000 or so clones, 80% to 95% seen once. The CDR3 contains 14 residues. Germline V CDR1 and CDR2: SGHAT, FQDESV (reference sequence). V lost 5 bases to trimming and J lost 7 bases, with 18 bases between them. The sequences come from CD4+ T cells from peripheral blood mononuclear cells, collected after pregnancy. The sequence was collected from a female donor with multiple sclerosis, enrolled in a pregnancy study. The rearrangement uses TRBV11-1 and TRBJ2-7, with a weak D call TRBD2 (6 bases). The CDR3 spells CASSPGLARGEQYF. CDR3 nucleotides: TGTGCCAGCAGCCCGGGACTCGCCCGGGGGGAGCAGTACTTC.